Listed below are T cell receptor beta chains from one sample, sequenced in a study of blood T cell repertoires in COVID-19. The method was immunoSEQ multiplex PCR; TCRdb's version includes in-frame clones alone and lacks a portion of them. The table has over 150,000 clones, approximately 84% seen once; the top ten hold around 7%. Material: peripheral blood. The receptors stem from a human donor in a cohort sampled during active COVID-19. Both conserved end residues are part of each CDR3. A D gene is named only where the DNA matches it firmly. A clone size is listed for some rows: how often the clone was seen (once, few, many), or a class if it is expanded.

size	D	V	J	CDR3	DNA
-	-	TRBV7-8	TRBJ2-7	CASSYNQGFEQYF	TGTGCCAGCAGTTATAATCAGGGTTTCGAGCAGTACTTC
-	-	TRBV14	TRBJ1-3	CASSPLGNTIYF	TGTGCCAGCAGCCCTCTAGGAAACACCATATATTTT
-	TRBD2	TRBV6-6	TRBJ2-1	CASRRLAGGYNEQFF	TGTGCCAGCAGGCGACTAGCGGGGGGCTACAATGAGCAGTTCTTC
-	TRBD1	TRBV5-1	TRBJ1-5	CASSLAGGGQPQHF	TGCGCCAGCAGCTTGGCAGGGGGCGGTCAGCCCCAGCATTTT
-	TRBD1	TRBV19	TRBJ1-5	CASRPRDRNQPQHF	TGTGCCAGTAGACCCCGGGACAGAAATCAGCCCCAGCATTTT
-	TRBD2	TRBV3-1/TRBV3-2	TRBJ2-1	CASSHPPEALAGWDEQFF	TGTGCCAGCAGCCACCCCCCAGAGGCTCTAGCGGGGTGGGATGAGCAGTTCTTC
once	-	TRBV19	TRBJ1-1	CASSTQLRTKANTEAFF	TGTGCCAGTAGTACCCAATTGAGGACAAAGGCTAACACTGAAGCTTTCTTT
-	TRBD2	TRBV7-9	TRBJ2-7	CASSAPGLESYEQYF	TGTGCCAGCAGCGCACCGGGACTAGAGTCCTACGAGCAGTACTTC
-	-	TRBV19	TRBJ2-1	CASSIAQRAGNEQFF	TGTGCCAGTAGTATAGCCCAACGGGCGGGGAATGAGCAGTTCTTC
-	TRBD1	TRBV29-1	TRBJ1-2	CSVEYVGTGGIGINGSYNYGYTF	TGCAGCGTTGAATATGTCGGGACAGGGGGCATCGGGATTAATGGGTCCTATAACTATGGCTACACCTTC
-	TRBD2	TRBV5-4	TRBJ2-3	CASSRGGAGGLDTQYF	TGTGCCAGCAGTCGCGGCGGGGCGGGGGGGCTAGATACGCAGTATTTT
-	TRBD1	TRBV4-1	TRBJ1-6	CASSQAGQDNSPLHF	TGCGCCAGCAGCCAAGCCGGACAGGATAATTCACCCCTCCACTTT
-	TRBD1	TRBV5-1	TRBJ1-4	CASRPGGQGAEKLFF	TGCGCCAGCCGCCCTGGGGGACAGGGGGCTGAAAAACTGTTTTTT
-	TRBD1	TRBV27	TRBJ1-6	CASSLQGALRNSPLHF	TGTGCCAGCAGCCTACAGGGGGCGCTTAGGAATTCACCCCTCCACTTT
few	-	TRBV10-1	TRBJ2-5	CASSETGYQETQYF	TGCGCCAGCAGTGAGACGGGGTACCAAGAGACCCAGTACTTC
few	-	TRBV19	TRBJ2-7	CTSREQYF	TGTACTAGCCGGGAGCAGTACTTC
-	-	TRBV7-2	TRBJ1-4	CASSSQGGVHEKLFF	TGTGCCAGCAGCTCCCAGGGTGGGGTCCATGAAAAACTGTTTTTT